Reported below is one T cell receptor beta chain. What it binds is unknown. Via MiXCR, TCRdb re-called the 5' RACE reads, giving one row per CDR3 protein. The table records about 340,000 distinct CDR3 sequences, 3% to 4.5% of them present only once. The data derive from a study of T cells after yellow fever vaccination. Study observations and caveats: Contaminants from the bulk population, in the form of abundant clonotypes, could be found in FACS-sorted repertoires.

This receptor was obtained from a man aged 18 to 30 who received the YFV17D yellow fever vaccine. Source: PBMCs, taken 5 days after the yellow fever booster vaccination.

The CDR3 protein is CASSSKRGGETDTQYF. CDR3 coding DNA: TGTGCCAGCAGTTCCAAGCGGGGGGGCGAAACAGATACGCAGTATTTT. The chain combines TRBV12-3 or TRBV12-4 with TRBJ2-3; TRBD2 matches at 10 bases. V dropped 4 bases and J dropped 3; count of bases not matched to a gene: 7. CDR3 size: 16 residues.